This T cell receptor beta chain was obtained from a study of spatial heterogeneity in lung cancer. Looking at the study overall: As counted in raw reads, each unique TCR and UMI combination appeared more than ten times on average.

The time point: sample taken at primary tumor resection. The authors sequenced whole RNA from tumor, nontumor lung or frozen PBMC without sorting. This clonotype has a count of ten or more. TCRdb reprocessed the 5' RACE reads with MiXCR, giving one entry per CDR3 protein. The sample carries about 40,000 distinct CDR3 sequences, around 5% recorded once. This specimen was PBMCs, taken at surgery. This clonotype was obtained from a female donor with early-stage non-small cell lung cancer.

The CDR3 bases are TGTGCCAGCAGTTTTGGTGTTAGCGGGGTCAATGAGCAGTTCTTC. Translated: CASSFGVSGVNEQFF. The chain couples TRBV27 to TRBJ2-1, with TRBD2 matching over 8 bases. Germline lookup yields CDR1 MNHEY and CDR2 SMNVEV (reference sequence). The CDR3 runs to 15 residues. After removal of 3 bases from V and 6 bases from J, the junction contained 7 bases not matched to a gene.